Here is one T cell receptor (beta chain) with its context. Its antigen remains unidentified. The sample originates from a study of T cells in Graves' hyperthyroidism and ophthalmopathy. General study findings and limits: Blood samples included most of the expanded thyroid clonotypes exceeding 0.001. Ophthalmopathy was predicted by the model a median of roughly 6.6 months ahead of onset.

Template material for amplifying TCR beta CDR3 regions consisted of RNA transcripts. The HTBI primer set served for first-round RT-PCR of the TCR CDR3. TCRdb re-derived calls from the multiplex PCR reads in MiXCR, one entry per CDR3 protein. This sample has hundreds of thousands of distinct CDR3 sequences, with 45% found just once. Germline CDR1 reads SGHVS; CDR2 reads FQNEAQ. This CDR3 is built from 13 residues. Germline trimming cut 6 bases from V and 8 bases from J; bases unmatched to any gene: 7. The rearrangement links TRBV7-8 to TRBJ1-3; TRBD1 matches at 7 bases. The TCR originated in an adult man with Graves' disease, either hyperthyroidism or ophthalmopathy (not recorded which). The sequenced material came from peripheral blood or thyroid tissue (not recorded which). CDR3 coding DNA: TGTGCCAGCAGACCTACAGGGGCTTACACCATATATTTT. Its translation is CASRPTGAYTIYF. Full variable domain (rest looked up from reference TRBV7-8 and TRBJ1-3): GAGVSQSPRYKVAKRGQDVALRCDPISGHVSLFWYQQALGQGPEFLTYFQNEAQLDKSGLPSDRFFAERPEGSVSTLKIQRTQQEDSAVYLCASRPTGAYTIYFGEGSWLTVV.